What follows describes a single T cell receptor beta chain. There is no known antigen for this receptor. There are no base qualities to consult, and no much larger clone falls within one base. Using the deep immunoSEQ assay, TCR CDR3 regions were amplified from genomic DNA by multiplex PCR. Extracted genomic DNA from each cell subset was spread evenly across all wells of several immunoSEQ 96-well plates, with each plate serving as a replicate. For sorted subsets, around 0.2 ug of genomic DNA, equivalent to 30,000 or so T cell genomes, went into each replicate PCR. Purified libraries were measured with a Qubit 3.0 fluorometer, size-checked on a Bioanalyzer 2100, and measured again with the KAPA Library Quantification kit. Every immunoSEQ 96-well plate was sequenced on a separate single-read 150-cycle Illumina NextSeq 550 flow cell. Under the source paper's analysis protocol: The immunoSEQ output contained only junctional sequences without quality scores, so filtering could not match that applied to full-length reads. Sequences were annotated with PyIR, a Python wrapper for IgBLAST v1.9, and V/J genes and CDR3 were assigned using IMGT germline references. Reads with weak V/J assignments (E-value above 1e-6), missing CDR3, stop codons, out-of-frame junctions, or ambiguous translated residues were removed. V3J clonotypes were defined as sequences sharing an identical inferred V gene, J gene, and CDR3 amino acid sequence. To compute the percentage overlap between repertoires, the number of shared unique clonotypes was divided by the size of the smaller repertoire. RTK rarefaction, the Chao1 estimator, and Recon v2.1 estimates of unobserved clonotypes were used to assess repertoire richness. For all TCRbeta clonotypes obtained by the gDNA method from a few donors, generation probabilities were computed with OLGA. TCRdb mirrors the immuneACCESS table, restricted to in-frame sequences. Some clones are absent from its copies; in checked studies, under half trace to an unresolved V gene, and the reason for the others is unknown. V and J calls plus clone size are reproduced from that table; the DNA served to infer D and trimming. This sample is represented by roughly 500,000 clones; about 96% of them were singletons. The ten biggest clones cover 0.06% of the sample.

The source of the sample is a study of shared clonotypes between healthy human individuals (dated by TCRdb to about 2020). Study-level background: A few men and a couple of women, aged 18 to 49 years, made up the cohort. For each donor, CD4 naive and CD4 memory were each given three plates, CD8 naive was given two plates, and CD8 memory was given one plate. To estimate repertoire size and how much clonotype sharing occurs between individuals, the study deeply sequenced the blood TCR repertoires of several healthy adults. To increase sequencing depth and limit assay-specific biases, TCR repertoire library preparation and sequencing were carried out by different laboratories using diverse techniques. Each donor's leukapheresis produced roughly between roughly 0.94 and 9.5 billion PBMCs. Findings and caveats that apply to the study as a whole: Sampling was restricted to blood, and TCR repertoires in tissues likely differ from the TCR repertoires found in blood. Because the study included a small number of donors, the genetic and exposure-history diversity represented was limited. Higher generation probabilities were observed for clonotypes shared by all four sorted-subset donors than for non-shared clonotypes. Pairwise subsampling indicated that sequencing depth was expected to affect the degree of clonotype sharing among donors. Incomplete sequencing was indicated by rarefaction of sorted-subset datasets, despite the large sequencing depth. Around 5% of naive CD4, more than 3% of naive CD8, 2.3% of memory CD4, and approximately 0.39% of memory CD8 clonotypes were shared across several donors. Larger estimated clonotype richness was generally found for naive subsets than for memory subsets.

The donors were healthy, HIV-negative adults with no recently reported acute infections or vaccinations. Every donor was a Caucasian adult residing in Nashville, Tennessee, USA. CD4+ T cells were enriched by magnetic negative selection; naive cells were then positively selected on CD45RA, and the negative fraction formed the memory subset. After blood collection by leukapheresis, PBMCs were isolated using Ficoll-Histopaque density gradient centrifugation and then cryopreserved in the vapor phase of liquid nitrogen. Analytical flow cytometry was used to check the purity and quantity of every magnetically sorted T cell population. Genomic DNA was isolated from each sorted fraction and quantified by UV absorbance on a Nanodrop 2000c. CDR3 length: 15 amino acids, cysteine to phenylalanine. CDR3 DNA is the only sequence kept; it has 45 bases, read in frame from the first base. Clipping removes 5 bases from V and 1 base from J, with 4 as the unmatched junction base count. Per the germline V gene, SGHNT is the CDR1 and YENEEA is the CDR2.

The V and J segments used are TRBV11-3 and TRBJ2-1, with TRBD1 identical over 8 junction bases. The receptor comes from a woman in her twenties or thirties in good health. The sample consisted of naive CD4+ T cells sorted from blood. The sample's cell subset or site, from its label and the paper: CD45RA+ positively selected. The CDR3 protein: CASSRTGRSYNEQFF. The nucleotides read TGTGCCAGCAGCAGGACAGGGCGTTCCTACAATGAGCAGTTCTTC.